This is a list of T cell receptor beta chains from one sample in a study of Ad26.COV2.S vaccination and SARS-CoV-2 variants. The assay was immunoSEQ multiplex PCR, and TCRdb's table has in-frame clones only and misses some. The table has about 430,000 clones, approximately 90% seen once; the top ten hold over 9%. Sequencing was performed on peripheral blood, taken in a trial of Ad26.COV2.S vaccine versus placebo. These receptor sequences come from a person between 18 and 65 years old who received the Ad26.COV2.S COVID-19 vaccine or a placebo. Each CDR3 is given with its conserved first and last residue. The order of the fields is V gene, D gene, J gene, clone size, CDR3 DNA, CDR3 protein. The D gene is left open where the match is weak. The listing skips clone size in some rows; elsewhere it reads once, few, many or a size class.

V: TRBV2; D: -; J: TRBJ1-4; size: -; DNA: TGTGCCAGCAGGAGACAGGCGGGGGATGAAAAACTGTTTTTT; CDR3: CASRRQAGDEKLFF
V: TRBV5-8; D: TRBD1; J: TRBJ1-1; size: -; DNA: TGTGCCAGCAGCATAGACAGGGACACTGAAGCTTTCTTT; CDR3: CASSIDRDTEAFF
V: TRBV6-5; D: -; J: TRBJ2-2; size: -; DNA: TGTGCCAGCAGTTACGACGGGGGAGGGGGAACCGGGGAGCTGTTTTTT; CDR3: CASSYDGGGGTGELFF
V: TRBV9; D: TRBD1; J: TRBJ2-7; size: once; DNA: TGTGCCAGCAGCGGGACAGGGAGCTCCTACGAGCAGTACTTC; CDR3: CASSGTGSSYEQYF
V: TRBV7-2; D: -; J: TRBJ2-1; size: -; DNA: TGTGCCAGCAGCTTAGCTCTCGGACGCAAGTTCTTC; CDR3: CASSLALGRKFF
V: TRBV3-1/TRBV3-2; D: -; J: TRBJ2-4; size: once; DNA: TGTGCCAGCAGCCACCTCCAGGGATTTAACAAAAACATTCAGTACTTC; CDR3: CASSHLQGFNKNIQYF
V: TRBV19; D: -; J: TRBJ2-3; size: -; DNA: TGTGCCAGTAGTAAAGGGACCCCGACCACAGATACGCAGTATTTT; CDR3: CASSKGTPTTDTQYF
V: TRBV7-9; D: -; J: TRBJ2-1; size: -; DNA: TGTGCCTGCGGCGGAGGACAATCCTACAATGAGCAGTTCTTC; CDR3: CACGGGQSYNEQFF
V: TRBV5-1; D: TRBD2; J: TRBJ2-5; size: -; DNA: TGCGCCAGCAACCCGGGACTAGCGGGAGTAAAGACCCAGTACTTC; CDR3: CASNPGLAGVKTQYF
V: TRBV4-3; D: -; J: TRBJ1-1; size: -; DNA: TGCGCCAGCAGCCAAGATTGGACCACTGAAGCTTTCTTT; CDR3: CASSQDWTTEAFF
V: TRBV27; D: -; J: TRBJ2-4; size: -; DNA: TGTGCCAGCAGTGCCCGCGTAAGTAGCGGAGCCAAAAACATTCAGTACTTC; CDR3: CASSARVSSGAKNIQYF
V: TRBV7-9; D: TRBD1; J: TRBJ2-7; size: -; DNA: TGTGCCAGCAGCCCTACCGGGACAGGGTCCAACGAGCAGTACTTC; CDR3: CASSPTGTGSNEQYF
V: TRBV4-3; D: TRBD2; J: TRBJ2-2; size: -; DNA: TGCGCCAGCAGCTACGGGACTAGCGGCACCGGGGAGCTGTTTTTT; CDR3: CASSYGTSGTGELFF
V: TRBV20-1; D: -; J: TRBJ1-2; size: -; DNA: TGCAGTGCTAGTAGGACAGATAAGGGCGGCTACACCTTC; CDR3: CSASRTDKGGYTF
V: TRBV6-6; D: -; J: TRBJ1-4; size: -; DNA: TGTGCCAGCAGTTCACATACGGACAGTGAAAAACTGTTTTTT; CDR3: CASSSHTDSEKLFF
V: TRBV24-1; D: -; J: TRBJ2-7; size: -; DNA: TGTGCCACCAGTGATTCGGCCCACTACGAGCAGTACTTC; CDR3: CATSDSAHYEQYF